The table lists the clone carrying this TCR beta chain with many counts. With 10-nucleotide random UMIs, 5'RACE was used to make the cDNA. From the 5' RACE reads, TCRdb called clonotypes with MiXCR, one entry per CDR3 protein. The table lists tens of thousands of distinct CDR3 sequences, 3% to 3.5% of them singletons. The record originates from a study of neurological immune-mediated disorders. Looked up from germline, CDR1 is SGHTA and CDR2 is FQGNSA. The V and J ends lost 3 bases and 4 bases respectively, with 7 bases between them. The CDR3 spans 13 residues. The sequence was obtained from a woman aged 50 to 60 with multiple sclerosis. The sample comprised PBMCs. This chain connects TRBV7-2 to TRBJ2-1; no firm D call. CDR3 nucleotides: TGTGCCAGCAGCTTTCTTCAATACAATGAGCAGTTCTTC. It specifies CASSFLQYNEQFF.